Sequencing of this T cell receptor (beta chain) was carried out in a study of T-cell memory formation after mild COVID-19. Study-level findings and limits: Pre-infection memory contained some responding clones, which suggested that cross-reactive memory had joined.

The CDR3 has 12 residues. Germline-derived CDR1 and CDR2 are KGHSH and LQKENI. Between the trimmed V and J ends, which lost 5 bases and 9 bases, there was a span of 10 bases. With constant-segment primers, 5'RACE yielded cDNA libraries of TCR alpha and TCR beta that carried sample barcodes and UMIs. TCRdb itself ran the 5' RACE reads through MiXCR, one entry per CDR3 protein. The sample consists of approximately 150,000 distinct CDR3 sequences, approximately 15% of them appearing once. Remarks on this clonotype: Its antigen is still unknown.

The chain joins TRBV18 to TRBJ2-2; no definite D call. This TCR derives from an adult woman who had mild COVID-19 (a few samples of this study predate the infection). Cell type and time point are not known. The sample taken for sequencing was PBMCs or a T cell subset sorted from them (not recorded which). The CDR3 region has the DNA TGTGCCAGCTCATCGAGGCAATGGGAGCTGTTTTTT. Residues: CASSSRQWELFF.